Here is one TCR beta chain with its context. The data were produced by immunoSEQ multiplex PCR, yet TCRdb's version contains in-frame clones alone and is incomplete. The sample holds more than 55,000 clones; 89% are singletons and the top ten take 9.5% to 12%. This sample was included in a study of OX40 agonist ivuxolimab in advanced cancers. The overall study: Ivuxolimab is an agonistic anti-OX40 (CD134) antibody, and patients were treated with it. The study reported partial responses in three patients: one hepatocellular carcinoma, two cutaneous melanoma.

Germline V gene sequence: CDR1 SGHRS, CDR2 YFSETQ. CDR3 size: 13 residues. V lost 3 bases and J lost 1, with 7 bases in between. Blood was sampled at baseline, cycle 4 day 1, and cycle 7 day 1. The TCR was taken from an adult with an advanced solid tumor such as melanoma, head and neck, liver or kidney cancer. Sequenced material: CD4+ or CD8+ T cells sorted from blood, taken in a trial of the OX40 agonist ivuxolimab. This chain joins TRBV5-1 and TRBJ1-1, with D unclear. The CDR3 bases are TGCGCCAGCAGCTGGAGCGAGAACACTGAAGCTTTCTTT. Its protein is CASSWSENTEAFF.